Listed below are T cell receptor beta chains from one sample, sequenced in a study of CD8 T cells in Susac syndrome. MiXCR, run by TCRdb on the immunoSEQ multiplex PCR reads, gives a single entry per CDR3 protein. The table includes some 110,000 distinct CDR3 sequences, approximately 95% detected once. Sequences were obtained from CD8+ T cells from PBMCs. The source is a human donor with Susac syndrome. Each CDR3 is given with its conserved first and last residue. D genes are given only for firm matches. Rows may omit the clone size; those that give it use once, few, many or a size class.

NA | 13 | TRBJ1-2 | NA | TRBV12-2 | CASRGTTNYGYTF | TGTGCAAGTCGCGGCACCACGAACTATGGCTACACCTTC
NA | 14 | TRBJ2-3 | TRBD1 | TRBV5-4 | CASSLVQGVDTQYF | TGTGCCAGCAGCTTGGTACAGGGGGTAGATACGCAGTATTTT
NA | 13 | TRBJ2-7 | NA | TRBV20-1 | CSAMKQGRDEQYF | TGCAGTGCTATGAAGCAGGGGAGGGACGAGCAGTACTTC
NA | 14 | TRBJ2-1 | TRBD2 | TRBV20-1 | CSATSGGAGNEQFF | TGCAGTGCTACTAGCGGGGGGGCTGGTAATGAGCAGTTCTTC
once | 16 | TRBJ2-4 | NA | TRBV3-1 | CASSLYLSGQKNIQYF | TGTGCCAGCAGCCTCTACTTATCGGGACAAAAAAACATTCAGTACTTC
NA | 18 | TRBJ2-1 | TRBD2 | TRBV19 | CASNGPGLAGADGNEQFF | TGTGCCAGTAATGGACCGGGACTAGCGGGGGCCGACGGGAATGAGCAGTTCTTC
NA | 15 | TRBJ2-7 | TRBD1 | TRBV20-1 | CSSGPRGRLQGEQYF | TGCAGCTCCGGACCCAGGGGGCGCCTCCAGGGCGAGCAGTACTTC
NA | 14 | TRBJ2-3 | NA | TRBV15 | CATRWTASTDTQYF | TGTGCCACCAGGTGGACAGCTAGCACAGATACGCAGTATTTT
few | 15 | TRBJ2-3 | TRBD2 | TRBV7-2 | CASSLSGGALDTQYF | TGTGCCAGCTCCCTTAGCGGGGGGGCTTTAGATACGCAGTATTTT
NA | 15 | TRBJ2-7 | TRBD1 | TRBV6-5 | CASSLGTGTNYEQYF | TGTGCCAGCAGTTTAGGGACAGGGACAAACTACGAGCAGTACTTC
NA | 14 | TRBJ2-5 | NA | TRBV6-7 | CASSYEGTQETQYF | TGTGCCAGCAGTTACGAAGGGACTCAAGAGACCCAGTACTTC
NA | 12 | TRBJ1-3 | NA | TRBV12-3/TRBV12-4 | CASSAGDVPGDF | TGTGCCAGCAGTGCCGGGGACGTGCCCGGGGATTTT
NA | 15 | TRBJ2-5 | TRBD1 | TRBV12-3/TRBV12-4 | CASSFPTGDQETQYF | TGTGCCAGCAGTTTCCCGACAGGGGACCAAGAGACCCAGTACTTC
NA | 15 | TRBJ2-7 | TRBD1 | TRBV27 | CASSLDRALTYEQYF | TGTGCCAGCAGTTTAGACAGGGCTTTGACCTACGAGCAGTACTTC
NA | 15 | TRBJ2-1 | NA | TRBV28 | CASSWVGGGLNEQFF | TGTGCCAGCAGTTGGGTGGGGGGGGGCCTCAATGAGCAGTTCTTC
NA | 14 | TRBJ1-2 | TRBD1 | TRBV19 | CASSLGQGARGYTF | TGTGCCAGTAGTCTCGGACAGGGGGCGCGAGGCTACACCTTC
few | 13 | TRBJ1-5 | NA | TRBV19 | CASSPGLSQPQHF | TGTGCCAGTAGTCCGGGGTTGAGTCAGCCCCAGCATTTT
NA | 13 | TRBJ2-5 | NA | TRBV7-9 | CASSFPNQETQYF | TGTGCCAGCAGCTTCCCTAACCAAGAGACCCAGTACTTC
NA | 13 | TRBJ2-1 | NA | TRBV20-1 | CSASPGLRNEQFF | TGCAGTGCTAGCCCGGGACTCAGGAATGAGCAGTTCTTC
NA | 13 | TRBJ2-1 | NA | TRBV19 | CASSRDLYNEQFF | TGTGCCAGTAGTAGGGATTTGTACAATGAGCAGTTCTTC
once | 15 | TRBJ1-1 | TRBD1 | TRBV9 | CASSVGGTGGDEAFF | TGTGCCAGCAGCGTTGGGGGGACAGGGGGCGATGAAGCTTTCTTT
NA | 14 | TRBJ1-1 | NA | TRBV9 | CASSPWDGGTEAFF | TGTGCCAGCAGCCCTTGGGACGGGGGGACTGAAGCTTTCTTT
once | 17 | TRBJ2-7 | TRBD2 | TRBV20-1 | CSARGTGTSGGIYEQYF | TGCAGTGCTAGAGGGACCGGGACTAGCGGGGGAATCTACGAGCAGTACTTC
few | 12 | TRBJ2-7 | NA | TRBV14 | CASSGILYEQYF | TGTGCCAGCAGCGGGATTCTCTACGAGCAGTACTTC
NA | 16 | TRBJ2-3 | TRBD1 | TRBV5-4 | CASTSLEAGGTDTQYF | TGTGCCAGCACCTCCCTTGAGGCAGGGGGTACAGATACGCAGTATTTT
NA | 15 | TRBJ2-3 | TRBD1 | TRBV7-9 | CASSPGTGVTDTQYF | TGTGCCAGCAGCCCCGGGACAGGGGTCACAGATACGCAGTATTTT
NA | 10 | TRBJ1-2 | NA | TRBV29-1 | CSVQSYGYTF | TGCAGCGTTCAGAGCTATGGCTACACCTTC
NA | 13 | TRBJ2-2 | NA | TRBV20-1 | CSAAELGGGELFF | TGCAGTGCCGCTGAGCTGGGGGGCGGGGAGCTGTTTTTT
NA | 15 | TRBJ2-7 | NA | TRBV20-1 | CSARDPGEWEYEQYF | TGCAGTGCTAGAGATCCCGGGGAGTGGGAATACGAGCAGTACTTC
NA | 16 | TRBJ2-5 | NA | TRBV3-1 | CASSSWTGRGQETQYF | TGTGCCAGCAGCTCTTGGACGGGTCGGGGCCAAGAGACCCAGTACTTC
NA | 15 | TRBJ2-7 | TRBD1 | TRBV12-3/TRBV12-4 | CASSSGQGAFYEQYF | TGTGCCAGCAGTTCGGGACAGGGGGCCTTCTACGAGCAGTACTTC
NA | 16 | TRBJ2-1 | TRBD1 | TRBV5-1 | CASSLTGTGGRDEQFF | TGCGCCAGCAGTTTAACCGGGACAGGGGGCAGGGATGAGCAGTTCTTC
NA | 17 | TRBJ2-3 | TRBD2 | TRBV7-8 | CASRPGTSGGPGDTQYF | TGTGCCAGCAGGCCCGGGACTAGCGGGGGGCCAGGAGATACGCAGTATTTT
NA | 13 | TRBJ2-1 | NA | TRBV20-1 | CSALLDGDNEQFF | TGCAGTGCTCTCCTGGACGGTGACAATGAGCAGTTCTTC
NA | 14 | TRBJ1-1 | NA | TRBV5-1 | CASSPWTANTEAFF | TGCGCCAGCAGCCCTTGGACGGCGAACACTGAAGCTTTCTTT
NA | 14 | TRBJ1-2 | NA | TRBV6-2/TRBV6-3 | CASSYSDSNYGYTF | TGTGCCAGCAGTTACTCGGACTCAAACTATGGCTACACCTTC
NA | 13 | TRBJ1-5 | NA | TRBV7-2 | CASSLHGNQPQHF | TGTGCCAGCAGCTTACACGGCAATCAGCCCCAGCATTTT
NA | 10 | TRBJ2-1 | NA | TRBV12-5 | CASGSDEWFF | TGTGCTAGTGGTTCGGACGAGTGGTTCTTC
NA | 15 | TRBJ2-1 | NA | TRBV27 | CASSPHLSSYNEQFF | TGTGCCAGCAGTCCCCACTTGAGCTCCTACAATGAGCAGTTCTTC
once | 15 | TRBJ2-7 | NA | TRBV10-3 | CAISEPDGSSYEQYF | TGTGCCATCAGTGAACCGGACGGAAGCTCCTACGAGCAGTACTTC
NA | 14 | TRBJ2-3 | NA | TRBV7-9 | CASRGQGAPDTQYF | TGTGCCAGCAGAGGGCAGGGTGCCCCAGATACGCAGTATTTT
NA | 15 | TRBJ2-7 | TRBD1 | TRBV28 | CASLPIRDRGYEQYF | TGTGCCAGCCTCCCAATCCGGGACAGGGGGTACGAGCAGTACTTC
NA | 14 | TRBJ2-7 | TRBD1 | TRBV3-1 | CASRPQGKDYEQYF | TGTGCCAGCAGACCACAGGGGAAAGATTACGAGCAGTACTTC
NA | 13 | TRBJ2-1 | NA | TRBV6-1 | CASSEGTSDEQFF | TGTGCCAGCAGTGAAGGGACAAGCGATGAGCAGTTCTTC
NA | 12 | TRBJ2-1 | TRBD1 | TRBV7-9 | CASSLRTGEQFF | TGTGCCAGCAGCCTGCGGACAGGGGAGCAGTTCTTC
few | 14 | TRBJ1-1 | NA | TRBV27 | CASSLLGAGTEAFF | TGTGCCAGCAGTTTACTGGGGGCGGGCACTGAAGCTTTCTTT
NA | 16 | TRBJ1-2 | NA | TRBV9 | CASSVATGTTWDGYTF | TGTGCCAGCAGCGTAGCTACAGGGACAACTTGGGATGGCTACACCTTC
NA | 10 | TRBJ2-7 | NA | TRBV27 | CASGPGEQYF | TGTGCCAGCGGTCCAGGGGAGCAGTACTTC
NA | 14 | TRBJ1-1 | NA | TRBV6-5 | CASSAGRMNTEAFF | TGTGCCAGCAGTGCCGGACGTATGAACACTGAAGCTTTCTTT